The clone carrying this T cell receptor (beta chain) was recorded a few times. Its cognate antigen is unknown. This sample was included in a study of cytomegalovirus exposure and HLA in healthy donors. Background on the study: A preliminary data release comprised tens of millions of unique TCRs obtained from HLA-typed donors. Whole-study results and caveats: The sole available immune exposure information was CMV serostatus. V- and J-gene trimming of TCR beta was linked (in a later analysis) to a missense DCLRE1C variant.

Amplification used 60 Vbeta primers and 13 Jbeta primers. Assay used: immunoSEQ multiplex PCR; TCRdb lists only in-frame clones, some missing. The sample gives 110,000 to 150,000 clones, about 77% of which show up once; about 4% is in the top ten. The germline gives CDR1 SGDLS, CDR2 YYNGEE. The CDR3 is 14 residues long. Trimming took 4 bases from V and 5 from J; bases not matched to a gene: 4. The receptor's source is a male donor in good health and CMV-seronegative. This rearrangement joins TRBV9 to TRBJ2-2; 8 nucleotides align to TRBD2. Sequencing was carried out using PBMCs. Here the CDR3 reads CASSPSGGTGELFF. The CDR3 DNA sequence: TGTGCCAGCAGCCCCTCGGGGGGGACCGGGGAGCTGTTTTTT.